The T cell receptor beta chain described here comes from a study of blood T cells in healthy people across ages. Then a second PCR, running about 6 to 12 cycles, was carried out with a sample-barcoded 5' primer and a J-beta primer mix. TCRdb fed the 5' RACE reads into MiXCR, producing one record per CDR3 protein. Found here are 540,000 or so distinct CDR3 sequences, around 48% of them singletons; the top ten hold roughly 24%. The V gene lost 10 bases and the J gene lost 3 bases, with 15 bases spanning the gap. CDR3 length: 13 amino acids. From germline, CDR1 is LGHDT and CDR2 YNNKEL (reference sequence). Each donor's blood draw was roughly 10 milliliters of peripheral blood. Every sample had a minimum of 6.5 million PBMCs isolated. As concerns this clonotype: Its cognate antigen is unknown.

General observations from the study: More naive CD4+ cells and higher diversity were found in long-lived than in aged donors. The CMV status of each donor remained undetermined, and this could have confounded shifts in expanded clonotypes.

Sequenced material: blood. The V and J genes are TRBV3-1 and TRBJ1-1; D is ambiguous. The sequence was collected from an elderly man in good health. The CDR3 DNA reads TGTGCCAACTCCCTGTCCCGTTACACTGAAGCTTTCTTT. Translated, it gives CANSLSRYTEAFF.